These 5 T cell receptor beta chains originate from one sample sequenced in a study of response to subunit inactivated influenza vaccine. TCRdb reanalysed the RT-PCR reads using MiXCR and keeps one entry per CDR3 protein. The sample includes some 160,000 distinct CDR3 sequences, roughly 11% of them seen just once. The sequenced sample was non-naive T cells sorted from PBMCs, obtained about 40 days after vaccination. These receptors were collected from a man between 50 and 59 years old who received an inactivated influenza vaccine.

The V call is TRBV4-1, the J call TRBJ2-7; the match to TRBD1 covers 7 bases. The germline gives CDR1 MGHRA, CDR2 YSYEKL. The CDR3 consists of 14 residues. V shed 2 bases and J 2 bases; nucleotides not matched to a gene: 3. The chain's CDR3 is CASSQSQGAYEQYF. The CDR3 DNA reads as TGCGCCAGCAGCCAATCCCAGGGGGCCTACGAGCAGTACTTC.

The chain uses TRBV28 and TRBJ2-3; D unclear. The V gene's germline CDR1 is MDHEN and CDR2 SYDVKM. The CDR3 is 15 residues long. Trimming took 6 bases from V and 2 from J, leaving 15 bases between them. In DNA form, the CDR3 reads TGTGCCAGCAGCCGACAACAAGACACCACAGATACGCAGTATTTT. It yields the protein CASSRQQDTTDTQYF.

The rearrangement joins TRBV4-1 to TRBJ2-2; 13 bases match TRBD2. This CDR3 has 16 amino acids. Trimming took 1 base from V and 5 from J; bases not matched to a gene: 1. Germline V gene data show CDR1 as MGHRA and CDR2 as YSYEKL. This CDR3 reads CASSQGLAGGTGELFF. The CDR3 bases are TGCGCCAGCAGCCAAGGACTAGCGGGGGGTACCGGGGAGCTGTTTTTT.

Many counts were recorded for this clonotype. V gene TRBV7-9 combines with J gene TRBJ1-1; D is unresolved. Germline V gene lookup returns CDR1 SEHNR and CDR2 FQNEAQ (reference sequence). The V end lost 7 bases, the J end lost 0 bases, and 6 bases lay between the germline ends. The CDR3 consists of 12 residues. The CDR3 region is CASTVMNTEAFF. The CDR3 DNA is TGTGCCAGCACCGTGATGAACACTGAAGCTTTCTTT.

The chain is built from TRBV5-1 and TRBJ1-2; 7 nucleotides agree with TRBD1. Trimming cost V 1 base and J 2 bases; bases outside gene matches: 2. The CDR3 spans 14 residues. Germline CDR1 SGHRS, CDR2 YFSETQ. In DNA form, the CDR3 reads TGCGCCAGCAGCTTGCAAGGGGGCAACTATGGCTACACCTTC. Its protein product is CASSLQGGNYGYTF. The full variable domain, completed using reference TRBV5-1 and TRBJ1-2, is KAGVTQTPRYLIKTRGQQVTLSCSPISGHRSVSWYQQTPGQGLQFLFEYFSETQRNKGNFPGRFSGRQFSNSRSEMNVSTLELGDSALYLCASSLQGGNYGYTFGSGTRLTVV.